Listed below are T cell receptor beta chains from one sample, sequenced in a study of blood T cell repertoires in COVID-19. Sequencing used immunoSEQ multiplex PCR; TCRdb keeps in-frame clones, though not all of them. Of some 190,000 clones listed, roughly nine tenths are singletons. Sequencing used PBMCs or T cells enriched from blood (not recorded which). These receptor sequences come from a woman between 40 and 55 years old with acute COVID-19. Each CDR3 is given with its conserved first and last residue.

V,CDR3
TRBV30,CAWSPTDYYGYTF
TRBV7-8,CASSSLEGGELFF
TRBV7-3,CASSLVGGGNTEAFF
TRBV6-5,CASNRINTGELFF
TRBV7-2,CASSLGRTGVGKAFF
TRBV3-1/TRBV3-2,CASSIRLAGDLNSYEQYF
TRBV7-2,CASSLVLAGGSGELFF
TRBV6-1,CASSERLWSSYNSPLHF
TRBV19,CASSTLTGEIEETQYF
TRBV4-3,CASSQYYGELFF
TRBV27,CASSLKRPGGYTF
TRBV7-3,CASSFTGGNNSPLHF
TRBV19,CASSISGYQPQHF
TRBV5-1,CASSLDRETQYF
TRBV19,CASSSRGDSPLHF
TRBV10-3,CAISEIGRTTGELFF
TRBV3-1/TRBV3-2,CASSQVLGDRGSTGELFF
TRBV7-2,CASSPTWGGNTGELFF
TRBV9,CASSVASTGYEQYF
TRBV6-2/TRBV6-3,CASSSDTSYTEAFF
TRBV27,CASSFGAVNTEAFF
TRBV5-1,CASSLANSLAKNIQYF
TRBV7-2,CASSFSPNPAGGMREQYF
TRBV19,CASSPDRGAQPQHF
TRBV12-3/TRBV12-4,CASSLLGDEQYF